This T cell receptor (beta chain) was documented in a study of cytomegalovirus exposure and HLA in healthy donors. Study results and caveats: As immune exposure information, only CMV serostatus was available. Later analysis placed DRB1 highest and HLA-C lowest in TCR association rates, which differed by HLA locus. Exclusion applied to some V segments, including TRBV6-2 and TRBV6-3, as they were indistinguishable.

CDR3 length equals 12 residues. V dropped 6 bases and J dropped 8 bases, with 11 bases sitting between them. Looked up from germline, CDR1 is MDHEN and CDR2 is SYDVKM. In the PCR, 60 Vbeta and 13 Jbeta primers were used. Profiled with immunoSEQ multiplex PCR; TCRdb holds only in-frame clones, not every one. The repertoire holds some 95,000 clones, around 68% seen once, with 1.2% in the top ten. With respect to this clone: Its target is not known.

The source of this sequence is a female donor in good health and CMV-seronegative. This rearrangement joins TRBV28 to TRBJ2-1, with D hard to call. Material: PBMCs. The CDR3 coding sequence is TGTGCCAGCAGATCCTCTATTTATGAGCAGTTCTTC. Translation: CASRSSIYEQFF.